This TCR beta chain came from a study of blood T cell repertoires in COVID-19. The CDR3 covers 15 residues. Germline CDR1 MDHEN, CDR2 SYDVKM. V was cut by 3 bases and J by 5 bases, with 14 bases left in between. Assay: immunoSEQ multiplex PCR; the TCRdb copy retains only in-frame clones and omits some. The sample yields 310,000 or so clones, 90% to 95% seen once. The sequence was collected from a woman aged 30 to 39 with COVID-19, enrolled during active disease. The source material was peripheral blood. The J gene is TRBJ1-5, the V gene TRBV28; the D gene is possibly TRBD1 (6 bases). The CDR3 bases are TGTGCCAGCAGTTTCTTTGGGACAAACGATCAGCCCCAGCATTTT. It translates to CASSFFGTNDQPQHF.